This is a list of T cell receptor beta chains from one sample in a study of T cell repertoires in cytomegalovirus infection. TCRdb called the reads again in MiXCR, with one record for every CDR3 protein. Of roughly 100,000 distinct CDR3 sequences listed, approximately 16% are singletons. Material for sequencing was PBMCs. The receptors originated from a human donor in good health (CMV status not recorded). Some clones in this sample may be carry-over from other donors' samples. The CDR3 runs from the conserved cysteine through the conserved F or W. The D gene is left open where the match is weak. Clone size is not always given. Where it is, it says once, few, many or a class for expanded clones.

V	size	J	D	CDR3	DNA
TRBV18	.	TRBJ2-1	TRBD1	CASSPYGTGGDNEQFF	TGTGCCAGCTCACCATACGGGACAGGGGGGGATAATGAGCAGTTCTTC
TRBV9	.	TRBJ1-3	.	CASSENSPGNTIYF	TGTGCCAGCAGCGAAAACAGCCCTGGAAACACCATATATTTT
TRBV12-3/TRBV12-4	many	TRBJ1-5	TRBD1	CASSPRTGYQPQHF	TGTGCCAGCAGTCCTAGGACAGGCTATCAGCCCCAGCATTTT
TRBV5-4	many	TRBJ2-5	TRBD1	CASSLVTGEGETQYF	TGTGCCAGCAGCTTGGTGACAGGGGAAGGAGAGACCCAGTACTTC
TRBV7-2	few	TRBJ2-1	.	CASDRSAGYNEQFF	TGTGCCAGCGATCGTTCGGCCGGTTACAATGAGCAGTTCTTC
TRBV20-1	.	TRBJ1-6	.	CSASFPGVYNSPLHF	TGCAGTGCTAGTTTCCCCGGGGTCTATAATTCACCCCTCCACTTT
TRBV28	few	TRBJ2-3	.	CASSLWGTHTDTQYF	TGTGCCAGCAGTTTATGGGGGACCCACACAGATACGCAGTATTTT
TRBV7-3	many	TRBJ1-1	.	CASSSGAENTEAFF	TGTGCCAGCAGCTCCGGGGCGGAGAACACTGAAGCTTTCTTT
TRBV11-2	many	TRBJ1-1	TRBD1	CASSSIQGGYTEAFF	TGTGCCAGCAGCTCGATACAGGGGGGGTACACTGAAGCTTTCTTT
TRBV4-2	few	TRBJ2-2	TRBD2	CASSQRSGGPTGELFF	TGTGCCAGCAGCCAAAGGAGCGGGGGACCCACCGGGGAGCTGTTTTTT
TRBV12-5	few	TRBJ1-2	.	CASGSQGGGLPYGYTF	TGTGCTAGTGGTTCCCAAGGGGGGGGACTTCCCTATGGCTACACCTTC
TRBV6-2/TRBV6-3	.	TRBJ1-1	.	CASSYGRRGEGTEAFF	TGTGCCAGCAGTTACGGCCGGAGGGGGGAAGGCACTGAAGCTTTCTTT
TRBV7-2	many	TRBJ1-1	.	CASSFQGTDTEAFF	TGTGCCAGCAGCTTCCAGGGGACGGACACTGAAGCTTTCTTT